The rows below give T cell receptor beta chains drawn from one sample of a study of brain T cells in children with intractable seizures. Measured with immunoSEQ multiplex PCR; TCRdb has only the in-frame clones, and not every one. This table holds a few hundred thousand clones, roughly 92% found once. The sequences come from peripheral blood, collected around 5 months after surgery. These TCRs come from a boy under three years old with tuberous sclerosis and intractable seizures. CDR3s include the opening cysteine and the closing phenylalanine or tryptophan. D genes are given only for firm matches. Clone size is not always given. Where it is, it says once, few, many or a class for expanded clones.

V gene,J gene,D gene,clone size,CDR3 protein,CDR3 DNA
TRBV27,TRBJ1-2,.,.,CASSFSREINYGYTF,TGTGCCAGCAGTTTTTCCCGCGAGATTAACTATGGCTACACCTTC
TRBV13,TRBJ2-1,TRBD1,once,CASSLHQGDRFF,TGTGCCAGCAGCCTTCACCAGGGGGATCGGTTCTTC
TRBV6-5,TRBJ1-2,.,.,CASRTDGYGYTF,TGTGCCAGCAGGACGGACGGGTATGGCTACACCTTC
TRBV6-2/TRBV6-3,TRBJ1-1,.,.,CASSYFPGPNTEAFF,TGTGCCAGCAGTTACTTTCCGGGGCCGAACACTGAAGCTTTCTTT
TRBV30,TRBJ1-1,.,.,CAWSRTVNTEAFF,TGTGCCTGGAGTCGGACGGTGAACACTGAAGCTTTCTTT
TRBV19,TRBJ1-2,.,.,CASRLSGIFKGGYTF,TGTGCCAGTAGGCTAAGCGGGATCTTCAAAGGGGGCTACACCTTC
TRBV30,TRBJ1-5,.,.,CAWGGASNQPQHF,TGTGCCTGGGGGGGAGCGAGCAATCAGCCCCAGCATTTT
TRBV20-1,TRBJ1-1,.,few,CSASSQGNTEAFF,TGCAGTGCTAGTTCACAGGGGAACACTGAAGCTTTCTTT
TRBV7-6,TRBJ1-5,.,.,CASSLSRGDQPQHF,TGTGCCAGCAGCTTAAGCCGGGGTGATCAGCCCCAGCATTTT
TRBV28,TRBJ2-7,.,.,CASSLLSRDEQYF,TGTGCCAGCAGTTTATTGTCCAGGGACGAGCAGTACTTC
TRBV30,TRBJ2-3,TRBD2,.,CAWSDLETSGSTDTQYF,TGTGCCTGGAGTGACCTTGAAACTAGCGGGAGCACAGATACGCAGTATTTT
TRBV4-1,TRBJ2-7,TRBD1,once,CASSQGPGQAPYEQYF,TGCGCCAGCAGCCAAGGCCCGGGACAGGCTCCCTACGAGCAGTACTTC
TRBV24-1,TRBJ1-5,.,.,CATSEGGEYQPQHF,TGTGCCACCAGTGAGGGGGGCGAGTATCAGCCCCAGCATTTT
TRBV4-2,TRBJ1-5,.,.,CASSQVKGGGQPQHF,TGTGCCAGCAGCCAAGTAAAGGGCGGGGGTCAGCCCCAGCATTTT
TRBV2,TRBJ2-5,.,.,CASMGTKETQYF,TGTGCCAGCATGGGGACCAAAGAGACCCAGTACTTC
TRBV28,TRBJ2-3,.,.,CASSLTDTQYF,TGTGCCAGCAGTCTCACAGATACGCAGTATTTT
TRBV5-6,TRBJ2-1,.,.,CASSLYHGLSYNEQFF,TGTGCCAGCAGCTTGTATCACGGCCTATCCTACAATGAGCAGTTCTTC
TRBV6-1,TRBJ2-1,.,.,CASSGKDSGLPLDEQFF,TGTGCCAGCAGTGGAAAGGACTCGGGACTGCCCCTGGATGAGCAGTTCTTC
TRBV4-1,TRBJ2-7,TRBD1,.,CASSLNRGYEQYF,TGCGCCAGCAGCCTTAACAGGGGGTACGAGCAGTACTTC
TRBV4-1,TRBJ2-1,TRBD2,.,CASSPVKTSGRSSYNEQFF,TGCGCCAGCAGCCCAGTGAAGACTAGCGGGAGGAGCTCCTACAATGAGCAGTTCTTC